This T cell receptor (beta chain) was captured by sequencing in a study of control samples from healthy donors and cancer patients. After removal of 0 bases from V and 0 bases from J, the junction contained 2 bases not matched to a gene. This CDR3 region has 16 residues. CDR1 and CDR2 from the germline V gene are LGHDT and YNNKEL (reference sequence). Clones were sequenced by immunoSEQ multiplex PCR, and TCRdb holds only the in-frame ones, with some missing. The sample lists under 450,000 clones, 90% occurring once. The specimen was PBMCs. J is TRBJ1-3 and V is TRBV3-1 (or the pseudogene TRBV3-2); 7 bases agree with TRBD1. The receptor was derived from a middle-aged man with head and neck cancer. CDR3 residues: CASSQEGQNSGNTIYF. The CDR3 DNA follows: TGTGCCAGCAGCCAAGAGGGACAGAACTCTGGAAACACCATATATTTT.